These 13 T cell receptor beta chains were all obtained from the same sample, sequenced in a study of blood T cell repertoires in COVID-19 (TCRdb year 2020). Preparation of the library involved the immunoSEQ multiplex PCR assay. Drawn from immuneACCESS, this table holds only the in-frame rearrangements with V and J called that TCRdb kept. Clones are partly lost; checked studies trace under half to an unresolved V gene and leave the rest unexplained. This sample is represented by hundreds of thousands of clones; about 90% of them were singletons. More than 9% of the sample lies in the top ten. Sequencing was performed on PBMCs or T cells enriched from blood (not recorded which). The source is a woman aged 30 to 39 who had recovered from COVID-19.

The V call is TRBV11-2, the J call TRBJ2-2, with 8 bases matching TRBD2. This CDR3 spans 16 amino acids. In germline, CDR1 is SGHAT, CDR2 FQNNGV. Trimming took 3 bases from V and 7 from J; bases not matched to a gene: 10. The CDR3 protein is CASSLRTREEYGELFF. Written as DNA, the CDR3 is TGTGCCAGCAGCTTGAGGACGCGGGAGGAGTACGGGGAGCTGTTTTTT.

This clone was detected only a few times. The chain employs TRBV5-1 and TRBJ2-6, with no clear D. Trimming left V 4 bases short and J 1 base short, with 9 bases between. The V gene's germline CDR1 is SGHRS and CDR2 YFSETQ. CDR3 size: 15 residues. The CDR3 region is CASSPSGSGANVLTF. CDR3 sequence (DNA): TGCGCCAGCAGCCCCTCGGGTTCTGGGGCCAACGTCCTGACTTTC.

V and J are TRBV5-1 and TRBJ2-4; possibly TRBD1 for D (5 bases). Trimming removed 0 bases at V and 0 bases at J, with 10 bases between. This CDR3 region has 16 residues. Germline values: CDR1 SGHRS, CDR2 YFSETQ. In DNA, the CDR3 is TGCGCCAGCAGCTTGGAGGGGTTGCTAGCCAAAAACATTCAGTACTTC. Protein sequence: CASSLEGLLAKNIQYF.

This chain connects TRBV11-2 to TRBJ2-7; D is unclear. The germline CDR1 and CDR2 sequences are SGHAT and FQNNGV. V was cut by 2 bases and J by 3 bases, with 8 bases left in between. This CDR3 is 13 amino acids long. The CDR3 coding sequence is TGTGCCAGCAGCTTAACAGTCAACTACGAGCAGTACTTC. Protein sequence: CASSLTVNYEQYF.

CDR3 sequence (DNA): TGTGCCAGCAGCCAACTAGCGGCTCACGGGGAGCTGTTTTTT. Amino acid sequence: CASSQLAAHGELFF. The chain links TRBV3-1 (or the pseudogene TRBV3-2) to TRBJ2-2; 7 positions agree with TRBD2. The CDR3 is made up of 14 amino acids. Germline CDR1 is LGHDT and CDR2 is YNNKEL (reference sequence). V trimming: 2 bases; J trimming: 7 bases; junction bases outside the gene matches: 4.

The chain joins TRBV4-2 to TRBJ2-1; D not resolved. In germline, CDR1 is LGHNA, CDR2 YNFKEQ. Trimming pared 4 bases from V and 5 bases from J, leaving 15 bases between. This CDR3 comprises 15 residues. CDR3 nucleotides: TGTGCCAGCAGCCGACAAGCCACCGTCAACAATGAGCAGTTCTTC. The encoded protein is CASSRQATVNNEQFF.

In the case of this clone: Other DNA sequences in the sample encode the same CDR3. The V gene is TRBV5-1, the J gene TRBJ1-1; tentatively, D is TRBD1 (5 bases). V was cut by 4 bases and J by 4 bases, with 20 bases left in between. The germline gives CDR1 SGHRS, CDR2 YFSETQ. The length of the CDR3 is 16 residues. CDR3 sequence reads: CASSPRGDQEGTEAFF. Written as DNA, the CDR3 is TGCGCCAGCAGCCCCCGGGGGGACCAAGAGGGCACTGAAGCTTTCTTT.

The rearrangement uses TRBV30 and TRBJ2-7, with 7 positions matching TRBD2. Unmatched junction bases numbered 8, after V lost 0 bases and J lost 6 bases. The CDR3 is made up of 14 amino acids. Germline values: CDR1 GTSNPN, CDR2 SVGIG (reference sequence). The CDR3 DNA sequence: TGTGCCTGGAGTGTCCTGGGGGGGTTCGGCGAGCAGTACTTC. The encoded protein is CAWSVLGGFGEQYF.

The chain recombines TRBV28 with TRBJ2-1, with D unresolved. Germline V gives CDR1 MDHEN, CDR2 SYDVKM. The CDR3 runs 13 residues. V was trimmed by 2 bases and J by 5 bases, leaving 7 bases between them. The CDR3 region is CASSLTENNEQFF. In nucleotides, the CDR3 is TGTGCCAGCAGTTTAACAGAAAACAATGAGCAGTTCTTC.

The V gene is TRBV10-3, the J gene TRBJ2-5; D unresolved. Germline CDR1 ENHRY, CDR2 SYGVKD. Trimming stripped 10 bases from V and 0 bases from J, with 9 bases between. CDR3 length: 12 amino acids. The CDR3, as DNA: TGTGCCACTACCGAAAACCAAGAGACCCAGTACTTC. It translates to CATTENQETQYF.

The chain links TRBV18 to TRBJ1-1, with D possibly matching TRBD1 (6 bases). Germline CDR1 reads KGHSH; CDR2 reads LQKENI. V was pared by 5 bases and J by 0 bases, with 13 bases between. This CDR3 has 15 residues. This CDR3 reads CASSSQDSLNTEAFF. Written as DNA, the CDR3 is TGTGCCAGCTCATCCCAGGACAGCCTGAACACTGAAGCTTTCTTT.

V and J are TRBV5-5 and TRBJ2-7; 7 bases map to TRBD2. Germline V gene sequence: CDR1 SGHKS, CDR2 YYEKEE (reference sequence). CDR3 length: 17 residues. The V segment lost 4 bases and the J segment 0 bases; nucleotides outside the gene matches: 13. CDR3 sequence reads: CASSLTGTTESSYEQYF. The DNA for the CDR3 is TGTGCCAGCAGCCTTACCGGGACTACCGAAAGCTCCTACGAGCAGTACTTC.

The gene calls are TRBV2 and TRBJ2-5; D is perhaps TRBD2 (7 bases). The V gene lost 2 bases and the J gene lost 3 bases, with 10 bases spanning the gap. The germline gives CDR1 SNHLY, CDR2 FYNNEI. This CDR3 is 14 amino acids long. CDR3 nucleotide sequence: TGTGCCAGCAGTGAACAGGGGAGGGAAGAGACCCAGTACTTC. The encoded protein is CASSEQGREETQYF.